This TCR beta chain was recovered during a study of T cell responses to AZD1222 COVID-19 vaccine. Study-level findings and limits: White British ancestry dominated among donors, who included more females, and clonal diversity was possibly underestimated. AZD1222 recipients seropositive at baseline numbered only 5 or 6.

Assay: immunoSEQ multiplex PCR; the TCRdb copy retains only in-frame clones and omits some. The sample includes roughly 140,000 clones, around 90% of them seen just once. The CDR3 is 14 amino acids. The ends lost 9 bases at V and 5 bases at J; junction bases unmatched: 6. From germline, CDR1 is SNHLY and CDR2 FYNNEI. Comment on this clone: Its specificity is unknown.

Whether given at about 4 or about 12 weeks, second doses were pooled. This TCR was sampled from an adult who received the AZD1222 COVID-19 vaccine. The chain is built from TRBV2 and TRBJ2-2, with TRBD2 matching 10 bases. Sequenced here: peripheral blood, sampled 28 days after the second AZD1222 dose. The DNA of the CDR3 is TGTGCCAGGGGACTAGCGTTACAGACCGGGGAGCTGTTTTTT. It encodes CARGLALQTGELFF.